This paragraph covers one T cell receptor (beta chain) sequence. No antigen is known for it. This entry is derived from a study of T cells in Graves' hyperthyroidism and ophthalmopathy. Uncontrolled infection, other autoimmune disease, pregnancy and lactation each barred patients from inclusion. Thyroid ultrasound, orbital computed tomography, clinical symptoms, and serum thyroxine and TRAb underpinned diagnoses. Trimming shortened V by 2 bases and J by 1 base, and 14 bases separated the two germline ends. Germline V gene data show CDR1 as SQVTM and CDR2 as ANQGSEA. The CDR3 totals 15 residues. Regions amplified from RNA transcripts were the TCR beta CDR3 regions. Using the HTBI primer set, a first-round RT-PCR was run on the TCR CDR3. TCRdb reprocessed the multiplex PCR reads with MiXCR, giving one entry per CDR3 protein. The profile shows 480,000 or so distinct CDR3 sequences, about 46% of them singletons.

Study results and caveats: Expanded thyroid clonotypes (above 0.001) were mostly also found in blood.

This TCR was sampled from an adult woman with Graves' disease, either hyperthyroidism or ophthalmopathy (not recorded which). Input material: peripheral blood or thyroid tissue (not recorded which). The rearrangement uses TRBV29-1 and TRBJ1-1; TRBD1 is a possible D gene (5 bases). The CDR3 is CSVELRLGRNTEAFF. The CDR3 coding sequence is TGCAGCGTTGAATTACGGTTGGGGCGGAACACTGAAGCTTTCTTT.